The following is a T cell receptor (beta chain) sequence with its context. The germline CDR1 and CDR2 sequences are SEHNR and FQNEAQ (reference sequence). The CDR3 is made up of 14 amino acids. V lost 5 bases and J lost 7, with 15 bases in between. This entry comes from a study of T cells in Graves' hyperthyroidism and ophthalmopathy. What was amplified from RNA transcripts were TCR beta CDR3 regions. HTBI primers were used for first-round RT-PCR of the TCR CDR3. TCRdb analysed the multiplex PCR reads with MiXCR anew, one entry per CDR3 protein. This table has approximately 400,000 distinct CDR3 sequences, approximately 15% appearing once.

The sequenced sample was blood. V is TRBV7-9 and J is TRBJ1-5; D may be TRBD1 (6 bases). The receptor was derived from an older woman with Graves' hyperthyroidism. The CDR3 sequence is CASSGGARGQPQHF. In DNA form, the CDR3 reads TGTGCCAGCAGCGGGGGGGCAAGGGGCCAGCCCCAGCATTTT.